One and the same sample provided the 5 T cell receptor beta chains below, sequenced in a study of T cells in Graves' hyperthyroidism and ophthalmopathy. Amplified regions were TCR beta CDR3 sequences from RNA transcripts. With the HTBI primer set, the TCR CDR3 went through a first round of RT-PCR. TCRdb ran MiXCR on the multiplex PCR reads and lists one entry per CDR3 protein. The sample records some 270,000 distinct CDR3 sequences, around 26% being singletons. The sample was blood. The receptors derive from a woman between 35 and 50 years old with Graves' ophthalmopathy.

V and J are TRBV20-1 and TRBJ2-7; D call uncertain. Germline-derived CDR1 and CDR2 are DFQATT and SNEGSKA (reference sequence). V was clipped by 1 base and J by 3 bases, with 10 bases between them. This CDR3 spans 13 amino acids. CDR3 protein: CSARVGLLYEQYF. The CDR3 DNA sequence: TGCAGTGCTAGAGTTGGGCTACTCTACGAGCAGTACTTC.

This clonotype was found many times. The chain joins TRBV3-1 to TRBJ2-7, with 7 bases aligning to TRBD1. This CDR3 is built from 16 residues. With 4 bases clipped from V and 7 bases from J, the junction kept 16 bases outside the gene matches. Germline values: CDR1 LGHDT, CDR2 YNNKEL (reference sequence). The CDR3 DNA follows: TGTGCCAGCAGCCCCAAACCCGGGACAGCTGTTTGGGAGCAGTACTTC. Encoded protein: CASSPKPGTAVWEQYF.

Many counts were recorded for this clonotype. The rearrangement links TRBV27 to TRBJ1-1; 8 bases fit TRBD1. CDR1 and CDR2 (germline): MNHEY, SMNVEV (reference sequence). The CDR3 is 15 residues long. With 2 bases clipped from V and 4 bases from J, the junction kept 6 bases outside the gene matches. DNA for the CDR3: TGTGCCAGCAGTTTAGCCAGGGGGCATGTCACTGAAGCTTTCTTT. Residues: CASSLARGHVTEAFF.

V gene TRBV24-1 combines with J gene TRBJ2-6, with D maybe TRBD1 (5 bases). CDR1 and CDR2 from the germline V gene are KGHDR and SFDVKD. This CDR3 has 17 residues. Trimming removed 4 bases at V and 1 base at J, with 13 bases between. The CDR3 spells CATSDPGQFSGANVLTF. For the CDR3, the DNA is TGTGCCACCAGTGACCCTGGACAATTTTCTGGGGCCAACGTCCTGACTTTC.

The V and J genes are TRBV28 and TRBJ2-7; TRBD1 might be the D (5 bases). The V gene lost 4 bases and the J gene lost 2 bases, with 6 bases spanning the gap. The CDR3 is 12 amino acids. Germline CDR1 is MDHEN and CDR2 is SYDVKM. The chain's CDR3 is CASSWTTYEQYF. CDR3 in DNA: TGTGCCAGCAGTTGGACAACCTACGAGCAGTACTTC.